Detailed here is one TCR beta chain. Its antigen is unidentified. The sample comes from a study of shared clonotypes between healthy human individuals. Whole-study findings and limits: Enrolling few donors narrowed the genetic and exposure-history diversity that was represented. Sampling used blood alone; tissue repertoires probably differ.

The V gene's germline CDR1 is MGHRA and CDR2 YSYEKL. V lost 3 bases and J lost 6, with 15 bases in between. The CDR3 spans 15 residues. The authors split each subset's genomic DNA evenly across several immunoSEQ plates. TCRdb's table, derived via immunoSEQ multiplex PCR, lists solely in-frame clones and lacks some. The sample holds about 2.3 million clones; around 93% are singletons and the top ten take around 0.35%. The receptor was derived from a man younger than 35 in good health. Some clones in this sample may be carry-over from other donors' samples. V gene TRBV4-1 combines with J gene TRBJ2-1, with D perhaps TRBD2 (6 bases). Sequencing input: naive CD4+ T cells from PBMCs. Subset: CD45RA+ positively selected. The CDR3 loop reads CASSQVFRLVNEQFF. The CDR3 coding sequence is TGCGCCAGCAGCCAGGTATTTAGACTAGTCAATGAGCAGTTCTTC.